These 16 T cell receptor beta chains came from one sample sequenced in a study of shared clonotypes between healthy human individuals. The method was immunoSEQ multiplex PCR; TCRdb's version includes in-frame clones alone and lacks a portion of them. Here the sample spans 2 million to 3 million clones, approximately 94% being singletons. The sequenced sample consisted of naive CD4+ T cells from PBMCs. Subset in this sample: CD45RA+ positively selected. All receptors derive from a young man in good health. Some clones in this sample may be carry-over from other donors' samples.

CDR3 DNA sequence: TGTGCCAGCAAACTGGGGGCTAGCAATCAGCCCCAGCATTTT. The encoded protein is CASKLGASNQPQHF. This chain links TRBV6-6 with TRBJ1-5; a possible D gene is TRBD1 (6 bases). Looked up from germline, CDR1 is MNHNY and CDR2 is SVGAGI (reference sequence). V lost 7 bases and J 0 bases, leaving 10 bases between the germline ends. This CDR3 has 14 amino acids.

The chain recombines TRBV9 with TRBJ2-1; 10 positions agree with TRBD2. Germline loops: CDR1 SGDLS, CDR2 YYNGEE. J was trimmed by 5 bases and V by 3 bases; bases with no gene match: 17. This CDR3 has 19 residues. The CDR3 sequence: CASSAQKSGRVPRHNEQFF. As DNA, the CDR3 is TGTGCCAGCAGCGCACAAAAGAGCGGGAGGGTCCCTCGACACAATGAGCAGTTCTTC.

A remark on this clone: Distinct nucleotide sequences in the sample also encode this CDR3. The chain has TRBV7-3 and TRBJ2-1; no reliable D call. The CDR3 is 15 amino acids. The germline V and J ends were trimmed by 2 bases and 0 bases, with 8 bases remaining between them. Germline V gene lookup returns CDR1 SGHTA and CDR2 FQGTGA. As DNA, the CDR3 is TGTGCCAGCAGCTTATTAGCTAGCTCCTACAATGAGCAGTTCTTC. Amino acids: CASSLLASSYNEQFF. Drawing the rest from reference TRBV7-3 and TRBJ2-1, the complete variable domain is GAGVSQTPSNKVTEKGKYVELRCDPISGHTALYWYRQSLGQGPEFLIYFQGTGAADDSGLPNDRFFAVRPEGSVSTLKIQRTERGDSAVYLCASSLLASSYNEQFFGPGTRLTVL.

The J gene is TRBJ2-7, the V gene TRBV18, with 7 positions matching TRBD1. Germline values: CDR1 KGHSH, CDR2 LQKENI. There are 17 residues in the CDR3. V shed 1 base and J 2 bases; nucleotides not matched to a gene: 11. CDR3 in DNA: TGTGCCAGCTCACCACGAAAAACAGGGGAGAAACCCTACGAGCAGTACTTC. Translated, it gives CASSPRKTGEKPYEQYF.

The gene calls are TRBV5-1 and TRBJ2-1; D possibly corresponds to TRBD2 (6 bases). In germline, CDR1 is SGHRS, CDR2 YFSETQ. The CDR3 contains 13 residues. V gave up 0 bases and J gave up 10 bases, with 11 bases separating them. In nucleotides, the CDR3 is TGCGCCAGCAGCTTGGTCGGGAGCAAAGAGCAGTTCTTC. Its protein product is CASSLVGSKEQFF.

This chain uses TRBV5-5 with TRBJ2-5; D remains unclear. This CDR3 is 14 amino acids long. CDR1 and CDR2 (germline): SGHKS, YYEKEE (reference sequence). Trimming took 4 bases from V and 1 from J, leaving 11 bases between them. Here the CDR3 reads CASSPAPFQETQYF. The CDR3, as DNA: TGTGCCAGCAGCCCGGCTCCGTTCCAAGAGACCCAGTACTTC.

This clone was seen more than once but under ten times. The genes are TRBV28 and TRBJ1-1; possibly TRBD1 for D (6 bases). Between the trimmed V and J ends, which lost 5 bases and 10 bases, there was a span of 11 bases. Germline V gene sequence: CDR1 MDHEN, CDR2 SYDVKM. The CDR3 length is 11 residues. CDR3 region: CASSPDRLAFF. The CDR3 bases are TGTGCCAGCAGTCCCGACAGGTTAGCTTTCTTT.

The chain links TRBV6-1 to TRBJ2-5, with 8 bases lining up with TRBD2. Germline V gives CDR1 MNHNS, CDR2 SASEGT. The V gene end was trimmed by 9 bases and the J gene end by 5 bases; junction bases not matched to a gene: 11. The length of the CDR3 is 14 residues. DNA of the CDR3: TGTGCCAGTACCCTAGCGGGCCTAGGGGAGACCCAGTACTTC. Encoded protein: CASTLAGLGETQYF.

About this clone: The same CDR3 arises from other DNA sequences in this sample as well. This rearrangement joins TRBV9 to TRBJ2-2; 8 bases are shared with TRBD2. Trimming at V came to 4 bases and at J to 5 bases, leaving 7 bases not matched to a gene. The CDR3 has 15 amino acids. Germline CDR1 is SGDLS and CDR2 is YYNGEE. The CDR3 protein is CASSPGGQYTGELFF. CDR3 DNA: TGTGCCAGCAGCCCGGGGGGGCAGTATACCGGGGAGCTGTTTTTT.

The chain is built from TRBV29-1 and TRBJ1-2; D gene uncertain. The V end was cut by 0 bases, the J end by 4 bases, with 9 bases between. Germline CDR1 is SQVTM and CDR2 is ANQGSEA. The CDR3 loop spans 13 amino acids. CDR3 DNA: TGCAGCGTTGAAGAGTGGTATTCCTATGGCTACACCTTC. Translation gives CSVEEWYSYGYTF.

Notes on this clone: The same CDR3 also results from other DNA sequences found in this sample. This chain uses TRBV28 with TRBJ2-3; D call uncertain. Trimming took 6 bases from V and 2 from J, leaving 3 bases between them. The CDR3 is made up of 11 amino acids. The germline V gene has CDR1 MDHEN and CDR2 SYDVKM. CDR3 in amino acids: CASRYTDTQYF. CDR3 nucleotide sequence: TGTGCCAGCAGGTACACAGATACGCAGTATTTT.

Notes on this clone: Other DNA sequences from this sample encode an identical CDR3 as well. The chain carries TRBV7-3 and TRBJ2-5; 8 nucleotides match TRBD1. Germline-derived CDR1 and CDR2 are SGHTA and FQGTGA. With V trimmed by 0 bases and J by 2 bases, 2 bases remained unmatched. This CDR3 is built from 15 residues. DNA for the CDR3: TGTGCCAGCAGCTTAACTGGGACAGGACAAGAGACCCAGTACTTC. Its translation: CASSLTGTGQETQYF.

This clone showed up just once. The chain uses TRBV11-2 and TRBJ1-1, with 9 bases matching TRBD1. Germline CDR1 and CDR2: SGHAT and FQNNGV. With V trimmed by 1 base and J by 4 bases, 10 bases remained unmatched. This CDR3 has 17 amino acids. CDR3 sequence reads: CASSLGLEQGARTEAFF. The CDR3 coding sequence is TGTGCCAGCAGCTTAGGGTTGGAACAGGGGGCGCGCACTGAAGCTTTCTTT.

This clone was seen a single time. The J gene is TRBJ1-1, the V gene TRBV28, with a weak D call TRBD1 (6 bases). With 6 bases removed from V and 8 bases from J, the gap between germline ends came to 13 bases. The CDR3 extends over 12 amino acids. Germline V gene sequence: CDR1 MDHEN, CDR2 SYDVKM. CDR3 protein: CASSPPRGEAFF. The CDR3 region has the DNA TGTGCCAGCAGCCCCCCCAGGGGAGAAGCTTTCTTT.

J is TRBJ2-7 and V is TRBV6-1; D remains unclear. V lost 0 bases, J lost 2 bases, and 17 bases lay in between. This CDR3 region has 17 residues. The germline V gene has CDR1 MNHNS and CDR2 SASEGT. The CDR3 coding sequence is TGTGCCAGCAGTGAAGCGAGGAGCTCTTTAATAGCCTACGAGCAGTACTTC. Protein: CASSEARSSLIAYEQYF.

The chain carries TRBV10-3 and TRBJ1-2; D uncertain. The CDR3 is made up of 13 amino acids. With 2 bases removed from V and 2 bases from J, the gap between germline ends came to 6 bases. The V gene's germline CDR1 is ENHRY and CDR2 SYGVKD. CDR3 bases: TGTGCCATCAGTGAGAGGAGAAACTATGGCTACACCTTC. Protein product: CAISERRNYGYTF.